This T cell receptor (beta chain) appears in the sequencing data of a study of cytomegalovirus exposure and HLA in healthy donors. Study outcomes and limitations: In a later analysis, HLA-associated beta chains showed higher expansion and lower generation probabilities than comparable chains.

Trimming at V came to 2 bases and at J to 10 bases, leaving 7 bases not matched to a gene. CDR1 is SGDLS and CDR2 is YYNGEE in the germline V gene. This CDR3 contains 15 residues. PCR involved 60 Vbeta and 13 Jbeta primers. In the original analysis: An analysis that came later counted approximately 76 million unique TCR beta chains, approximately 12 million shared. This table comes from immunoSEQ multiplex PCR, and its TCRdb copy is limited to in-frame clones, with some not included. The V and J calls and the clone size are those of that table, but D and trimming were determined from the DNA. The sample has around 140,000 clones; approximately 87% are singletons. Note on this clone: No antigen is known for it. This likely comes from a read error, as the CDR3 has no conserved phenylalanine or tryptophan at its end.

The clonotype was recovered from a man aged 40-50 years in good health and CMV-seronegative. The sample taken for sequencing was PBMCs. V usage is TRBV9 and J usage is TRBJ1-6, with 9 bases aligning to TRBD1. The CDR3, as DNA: TGTGCCAGCAGCGTCACCCGACAGGGGGGATCACCCCTCCACCTT. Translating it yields CASSVTRQGGSPLHL.